Shown below are 4 T cell receptor beta chains from a single sample sequenced in a study of cytomegalovirus exposure and HLA in healthy donors. This PCR relied on a set of 60 Vbeta primers and 13 Jbeta primers. This table comes from immunoSEQ multiplex PCR, and its TCRdb copy is limited to in-frame clones, with some not included. Found here are 100,000 to 150,000 clones, less than 85% of them singletons; the top ten hold about 19%. Source material: PBMCs. The receptors were gathered from a man younger than 35 in good health and CMV-seropositive.

The J gene is TRBJ1-2, the V gene TRBV6-5, with D possibly TRBD1 on 6 matching bases. The V gene's germline CDR1 is MNHEY and CDR2 SVGAGI. CDR3 size: 13 residues. Between the trimmed V and J ends, which lost 6 bases and 6 bases, there was a span of 14 bases. CDR3 region: CASRPGTPNGYTF. The CDR3 bases are TGTGCCAGCAGACCCGGGACACCGAATGGCTACACCTTC.

This sequence joins TRBV29-1 and TRBJ2-7; D not certain. The V gene's germline CDR1 is SQVTM and CDR2 ANQGSEA. The CDR3 has 10 amino acids. V shed 4 bases and J shed 9 bases, with 10 bases lying between them. CDR3 coding DNA: TGCAGCGTTGTTTCGACTGGGCAGTACTTC. It translates to CSVVSTGQYF.

The gene calls are TRBV11-1 and TRBJ2-5; 12 positions agree with TRBD1. Germline V gene lookup returns CDR1 SGHAT and CDR2 FQDESV (reference sequence). The CDR3 covers 16 residues. Trimming cost V 6 bases and J 3 bases; bases outside gene matches: 8. CDR3 sequence reads: CASRSGTGGLEETQYF. CDR3 DNA sequence: TGTGCCAGCAGATCCGGGACAGGGGGCTTAGAAGAGACCCAGTACTTC.

This clone turned up a few times. The chain employs TRBV25-1 and TRBJ2-7; D possibly corresponds to TRBD2 (5 bases). The germline V gene has CDR1 MGHDK and CDR2 SYGVNS. V lost 4 bases to trimming and J lost 3 bases, with 13 bases between them. There are 14 residues in the CDR3. Here the CDR3 DNA reads TGTGCCAGCAGTGGCTCGGGCGCGGGCTACGAGCAGTACTTC. Its translation is CASSGSGAGYEQYF.